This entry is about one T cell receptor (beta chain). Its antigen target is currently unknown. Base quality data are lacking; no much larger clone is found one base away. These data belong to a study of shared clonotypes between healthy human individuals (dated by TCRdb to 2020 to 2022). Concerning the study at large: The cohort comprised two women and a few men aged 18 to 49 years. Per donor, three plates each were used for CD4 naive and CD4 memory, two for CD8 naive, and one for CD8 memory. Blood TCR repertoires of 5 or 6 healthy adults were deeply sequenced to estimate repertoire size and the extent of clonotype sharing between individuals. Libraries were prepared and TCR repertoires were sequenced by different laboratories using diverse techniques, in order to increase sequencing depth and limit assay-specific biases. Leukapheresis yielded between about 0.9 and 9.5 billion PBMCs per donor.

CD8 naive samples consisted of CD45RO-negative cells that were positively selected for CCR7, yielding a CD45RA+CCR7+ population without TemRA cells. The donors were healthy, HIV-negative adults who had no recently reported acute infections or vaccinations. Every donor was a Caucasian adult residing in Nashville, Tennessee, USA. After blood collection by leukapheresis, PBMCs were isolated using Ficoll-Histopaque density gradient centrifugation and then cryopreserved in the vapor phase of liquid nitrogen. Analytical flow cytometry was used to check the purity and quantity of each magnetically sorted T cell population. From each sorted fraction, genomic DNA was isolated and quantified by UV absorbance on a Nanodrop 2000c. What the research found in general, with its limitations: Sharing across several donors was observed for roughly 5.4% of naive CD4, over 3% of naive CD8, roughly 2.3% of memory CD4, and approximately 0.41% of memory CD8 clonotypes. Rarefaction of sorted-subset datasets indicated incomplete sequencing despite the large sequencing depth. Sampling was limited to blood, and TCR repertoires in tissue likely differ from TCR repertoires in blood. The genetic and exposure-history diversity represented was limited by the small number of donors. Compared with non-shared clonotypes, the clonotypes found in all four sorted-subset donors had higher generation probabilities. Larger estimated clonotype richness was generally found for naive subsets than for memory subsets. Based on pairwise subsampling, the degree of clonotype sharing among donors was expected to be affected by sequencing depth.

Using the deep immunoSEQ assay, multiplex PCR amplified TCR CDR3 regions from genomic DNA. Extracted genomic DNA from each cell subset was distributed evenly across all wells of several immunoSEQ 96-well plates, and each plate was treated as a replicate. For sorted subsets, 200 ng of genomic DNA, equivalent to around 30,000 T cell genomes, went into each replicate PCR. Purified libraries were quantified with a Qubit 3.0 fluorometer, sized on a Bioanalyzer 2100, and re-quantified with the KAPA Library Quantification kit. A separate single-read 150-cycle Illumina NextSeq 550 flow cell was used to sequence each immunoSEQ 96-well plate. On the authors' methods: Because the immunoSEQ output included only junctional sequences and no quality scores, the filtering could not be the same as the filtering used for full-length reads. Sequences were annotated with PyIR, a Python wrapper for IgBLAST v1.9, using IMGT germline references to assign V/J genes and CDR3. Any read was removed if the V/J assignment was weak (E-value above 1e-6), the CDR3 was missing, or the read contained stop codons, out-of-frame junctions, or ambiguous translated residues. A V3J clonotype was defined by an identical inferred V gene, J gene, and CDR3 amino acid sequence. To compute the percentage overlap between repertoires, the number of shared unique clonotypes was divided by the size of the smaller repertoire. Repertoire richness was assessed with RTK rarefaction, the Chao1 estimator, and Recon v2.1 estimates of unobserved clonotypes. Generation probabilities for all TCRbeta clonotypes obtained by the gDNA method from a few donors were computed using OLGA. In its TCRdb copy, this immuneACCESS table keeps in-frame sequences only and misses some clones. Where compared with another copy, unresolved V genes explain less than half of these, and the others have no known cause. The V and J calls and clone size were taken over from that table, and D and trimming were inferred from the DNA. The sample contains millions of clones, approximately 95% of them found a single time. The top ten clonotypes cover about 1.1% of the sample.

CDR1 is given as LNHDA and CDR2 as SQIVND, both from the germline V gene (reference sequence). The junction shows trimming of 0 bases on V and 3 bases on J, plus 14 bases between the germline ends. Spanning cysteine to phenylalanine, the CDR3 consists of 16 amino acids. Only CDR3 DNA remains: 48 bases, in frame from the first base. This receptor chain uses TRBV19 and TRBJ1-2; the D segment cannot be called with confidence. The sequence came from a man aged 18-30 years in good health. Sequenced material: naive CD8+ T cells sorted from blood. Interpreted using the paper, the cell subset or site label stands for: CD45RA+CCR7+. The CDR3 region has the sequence CASSIDLEQVDYGYTF. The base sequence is TGTGCCAGTAGTATAGATCTCGAGCAAGTGGACTATGGCTACACCTTC.